The 18 T cell receptor beta chains listed next were all sequenced from one sample in a study of blood T cells in healthy people across ages. A sample-barcoded 5' primer and a J-beta primer mix were used in a second PCR of roughly 6 to 11 cycles. Via MiXCR, TCRdb re-called the 5' RACE reads, giving one row per CDR3 protein. The repertoire holds about 560,000 distinct CDR3 sequences, with about 27% as singletons. This sample was shared with a second study, whose subject was T cells of mothers and their children.

Material for sequencing was blood. These receptors were collected from a boy aged 2 to 10 in good health.

This chain uses TRBV11-2 with TRBJ1-2, with no clear D. Trimming took 4 bases from V and 13 from J, leaving 7 bases between them. CDR1 is SGHAT and CDR2 is FQNNGV in the germline V gene. The CDR3 contains 9 residues. DNA for the CDR3: TGTGCCAGCAGCTCCGTGGCCACCTTC. Its protein is CASSSVATF.

This chain connects TRBV15 to TRBJ2-7; D is ambiguous. Germline CDR1 is LNHNV and CDR2 is YYDKDF (reference sequence). CDR3 size: 14 residues. Trimming removed 1 base from V and 0 bases from J, with 7 bases in between. The CDR3 sequence is CATSRAGASYEQYF. The CDR3 nucleotides read TGTGCCACCAGCAGAGCTGGCGCCTCCTACGAGCAGTACTTC.

V and J are TRBV5-1 and TRBJ2-3; 7 bases map to TRBD2. Germline V gene lookup returns CDR1 SGHRS and CDR2 YFSETQ. Trimming removed 0 bases from V and 2 bases from J; junction bases left unmatched: 9. This CDR3 spans 17 amino acids. The CDR3 sequence is CASSLVLWDYHTDTQYF. The CDR3 DNA reads TGCGCCAGCAGCTTGGTTCTCTGGGACTACCACACAGATACGCAGTATTTT.

This chain links TRBV6-6 with TRBJ2-7; 9 positions match TRBD2. TRBJ2-1 explains the end of the DNA better; the J call may be wrong. The CDR3 is 13 amino acids. Germline V gives CDR1 MNHNY, CDR2 SVGAGI (reference sequence). CDR3 loop: CASSRSGGNEQFF. CDR3 nucleotides: TGTGCCAGCAGCCGTAGCGGGGGCAATGAGCAGTTCTTC.

The CDR3 DNA reads TGTGCCAGCAGTTTAGTCTGGGAGCAGTACTTC. Protein sequence: CASSLVWEQYF. This chain joins TRBV28 and TRBJ2-1, with no clear D. The J call may be faulty, since TRBJ2-7 better matches the DNA end. The CDR3 consists of 11 residues. CDR1 and CDR2 (germline): MDHEN, SYDVKM.

In this sample, this clonotype turned up a few times. The chain has TRBV20-1 and TRBJ2-3; no firm D call. The germline V gene has CDR1 DFQATT and CDR2 SNEGSKA (reference sequence). The length of the CDR3 is 14 residues. The V end lost 4 bases, the J end lost 2 bases, and 13 bases lay between the germline ends. CDR3 in amino acids: CSATPSFSTDTQYF. CDR3 DNA sequence: TGCAGTGCTACGCCTAGTTTCTCCACAGATACGCAGTATTTT.

Comment on this clonotype: One end of the junction is discordant with germline, which a read error may explain. The V and J genes are TRBV5-1 and TRBJ1-2; 7 nucleotides line up with TRBD1. The CDR3 totals 14 residues. CDR1 is SGHRS, CDR2 YFSETQ, per germline. CDR3 sequence reads: CASSSRTGDYGYTF. The DNA of the CDR3 is TGTGCCAGCAGCTCCCGGACAGGAGACTATGGCTACACCTTC.

This clonotype was seen only a few times. Lacking the conserved final phenylalanine or tryptophan, this CDR3 likely reflects a read error. The DNA is left out, because the CDR3 cannot be placed on it with certainty; the CDR3 is given as TCRdb lists it. Here the CDR3 reads CASSQDGVFGRGSPTFI. This rearrangement joins TRBV4-1 to TRBJ1-2; the table's D gene call, TRBD1, was not cross checked with the DNA. CDR1 and CDR2 (germline): MGHRA, YSYEKL. The CDR3 length equals 17 residues, ends included.

The chain carries TRBV24-1 and TRBJ1-4; no firm D call. The CDR3 loop spans 16 amino acids. With 9 bases removed from V and 0 bases from J, the gap between germline ends came to 16 bases. Looked up from germline, CDR1 is KGHDR and CDR2 is SFDVKD. The CDR3 reads CATGRDGSTTNEKLFF. DNA for the CDR3: TGTGCCACCGGAAGAGACGGTTCCACAACTAATGAAAAACTGTTTTTT.

This clonotype came up a few times. Compared with germline, one end of the junction differs, possibly owing to a read error. This rearrangement joins TRBV12-3 or TRBV12-4 to TRBJ1-4; no firm D call. This CDR3 is 12 amino acids long. The CDR3 is CASSLPNGKLFF. The CDR3 DNA follows: TGTGCCAGCAGTTTGCCCAATGGAAAACTGTTTTTT.

The chain links TRBV2 to TRBJ2-2; D possibly corresponds to TRBD2 (5 bases). Germline V CDR1 and CDR2: SNHLY, FYNNEI. The CDR3 is 14 amino acids. V was shortened by 2 bases and J by 6 bases, with 10 bases between the two germline ends. The CDR3 protein is CASSESHGAGELFF. CDR3 in DNA: TGTGCCAGCAGTGAAAGTCACGGGGCCGGGGAGCTGTTTTTT.

The chain links TRBV4-1 to TRBJ2-4; the D call may be TRBD1 or TRBD2 (5 bases each). CDR3 length: 15 residues. V was trimmed by 4 bases and J by 3 bases, leaving 13 bases between them. CDR1 and CDR2 from the germline V gene are MGHRA and YSYEKL. CDR3 DNA sequence: TGCGCCAGCAGCCCCCCCGCGAGGGGCAAAAACATTCAGTACTTC. Its protein product is CASSPPARGKNIQYF.

This clonotype showed up just a few times. V gene TRBV15 combines with J gene TRBJ2-1; TRBD2 matches at 11 bases. V shed 1 base, J shed 7 bases, and the junction held 3 bases outside the gene matches. The germline V gene encodes CDR1 LNHNV and CDR2 YYDKDF (reference sequence). The CDR3 runs 15 residues. As DNA, the CDR3 is TGTGCCACCAGCAGAGCGCTAGCGGGAGGAAATGAGCAGTTCTTC. Its translation is CATSRALAGGNEQFF.

This chain joins TRBV5-5 and TRBJ2-4; no definite D call. The CDR3 runs 16 residues. With 2 bases removed from V and 0 bases from J, the gap between germline ends came to 12 bases. In germline, CDR1 is SGHKS, CDR2 YYEKEE (reference sequence). CDR3 region: CASSLKGYLAKNIQYF. The CDR3 coding sequence is TGTGCCAGCAGCTTAAAGGGCTACCTAGCCAAAAACATTCAGTACTTC.

As DNA, the CDR3 is TGTGCCAGCAGTCTCAGGTATAGCTCCTACGAGCAGTACTTC. This gives the protein CASSLRYSSYEQYF. This chain connects TRBV2 to TRBJ2-7; D is undetermined. Trimming pared 5 bases from V and 0 bases from J, leaving 11 bases between. Per germline, CDR1 SNHLY and CDR2 FYNNEI. The CDR3 length is 14 residues. Variable domain in full (rest from reference TRBV2 and TRBJ2-7): EPEVTQTPSHQVTQMGQEVILRCVPISNHLYFYWYRQILGQKVEFLVSFYNNEISEKSEIFDDQFSVERPDGSNFTLKIRSTKLEDSAMYFCASSLRYSSYEQYFGPGTRLTVT.

This clonotype appeared a few times. The chain links TRBV20-1 to TRBJ2-5; D ambiguous. Trimming cost V 3 bases and J 0 bases, with 20 bases left between them. CDR1 DFQATT and CDR2 SNEGSKA come from the germline V gene (reference sequence). This CDR3 region has 17 residues. The CDR3, as DNA: TGCAGTGCTAGGGGTGGTCTAGAGGTGGAGTACCAAGAGACCCAGTACTTC. It is translated as CSARGGLEVEYQETQYF.

The chain combines TRBV12-3 or TRBV12-4 with TRBJ2-5; 9 nucleotides align to TRBD1. V shed 6 bases and J 5 bases; nucleotides not matched to a gene: 7. This CDR3 is 14 amino acids long. This CDR3 is CASSNRGRGETQYF. Written as DNA, the CDR3 is TGTGCCAGCAGCAACAGGGGGCGAGGGGAGACCCAGTACTTC.

The genes are TRBV6-5 and TRBJ1-4; no definite D call. This CDR3 has 13 amino acids. Per germline, CDR1 MNHEY and CDR2 SVGAGI. The V and J ends lost 6 bases and 6 bases respectively, with 11 bases between them. The CDR3 bases are TGTGCCAGCAGCCTCGGGCTGGATGAAAAACTGTTTTTT. Amino acids: CASSLGLDEKLFF.